This note documents a single T cell receptor (beta chain) sequence. The sample belongs to a study of CD8+ T cells in alopecia areata. Stated treatment: oral pan-JAK inhibitor, 5-10 mg twice daily. Following RNA extraction, reverse transcription yielded cDNA that acted as the sequencing template. Data came from immunoSEQ multiplex PCR; TCRdb stores just in-frame clones and leaves some out. The sample yields around 150,000 clones, around three fifths seen once. Germline V gives CDR1 SGHTA, CDR2 FQGNSA. V was shortened by 5 bases and J by 5 bases, with 16 bases between the two germline ends. The CDR3 is 14 amino acids.

This clonotype was sampled from a human donor with alopecia areata. The chain links TRBV7-2 to TRBJ2-7, with D perhaps matching TRBD1 or TRBD2 (5 bases each). The sequencing here drew on CD4+ T cells sorted from blood, taken at week 4, from a patient treated with tofacitinib. The CDR3 protein is CASSTRDESHEQYF. CDR3 coding DNA: TGTGCCAGCAGCACACGGGACGAAAGCCACGAGCAGTACTTC.